These T cell receptor beta chains were read from a single sample in a study of blood T cell repertoires in COVID-19. Profiling relied on immunoSEQ multiplex PCR, and the TCRdb table lists in-frame clones only, not all of them. The table shows some 340,000 clones, with 85% occurring only once. The sequenced material came from peripheral blood. These TCRs come from a woman aged 18-30 years with acute or convalescent COVID-19. The CDR3 runs from the conserved cysteine through the conserved F or W. Each record gives: clone size, J gene, D gene, V gene, CDR3 DNA, CDR3 protein. D genes are given only for firm matches. Part of the rows lack a size; the others show once, few, many or a class for expanded clones.

>-|TRBJ1-3|-|TRBV2
TGTGCCAGCAGCGTCAGGGGATTAAACACCATATATTTT
CASSVRGLNTIYF
>-|TRBJ1-1|TRBD1|TRBV18
TGTGCCAGCTCCCCGGGACAGTCTAATGAAGCTTTCTTT
CASSPGQSNEAFF
>-|TRBJ2-2|TRBD2|TRBV23-1
TGCGCCAGCAGTCAGCCTAGCGGGAGGTTCCACACCGGGGAGCTGTTTTTT
CASSQPSGRFHTGELFF
>few|TRBJ1-1|TRBD1|TRBV5-1
TGCGCCAGCAGCTGGACAGGGGACACTGAAGCTTTCTTT
CASSWTGDTEAFF
>-|TRBJ1-1|TRBD1|TRBV5-1
TGCGCCAGCATTACAGGGGAAGGGAACACTGAAGCTTTCTTT
CASITGEGNTEAFF
>once|TRBJ1-4|-|TRBV5-1
TGCGCCAGCAGCGGAACAGGGCTAAATGAAAAACTGTTTTTT
CASSGTGLNEKLFF
>-|TRBJ1-1|-|TRBV5-4
TGTGCCAGCAGCTCATGGGGTGGCAGACTAGAAGCTTTCTTT
CASSSWGGRLEAFF
>once|TRBJ2-5|-|TRBV10-2
TGCGCCAGCAGCCCCTTCGGGGCCCTCGGGGGGACCCAGTACTTC
CASSPFGALGGTQYF
>-|TRBJ2-7|TRBD1|TRBV5-1
TGCGCCAGCAAACGGGACAGGGGTCCCGAGCAGTACTTC
CASKRDRGPEQYF
>-|TRBJ1-4|-|TRBV5-1
TGCGCCAGCAGCTTCGGGCGGGGGCCTAATGAAAAACTGTTTTTT
CASSFGRGPNEKLFF
>-|TRBJ1-5|-|TRBV19
TGTGCCAGTAGTATAGATTACAGGGCACGAGGTCAGCCCCAGCATTTT
CASSIDYRARGQPQHF
>-|TRBJ1-4|TRBD1|TRBV6-5
TGTGCCAGCAGTCCTGGACAGGCGCAAAATGAAAAACTGTTTTTT
CASSPGQAQNEKLFF
>-|TRBJ2-7|-|TRBV3-1/TRBV3-2
TGTGCCAGCAGCCAAGAGAGAAGCTACGAGCAGTACTTC
CASSQERSYEQYF
>-|TRBJ1-2|TRBD1|TRBV28
TGTGCCAGCAGTCGGACAGGGGTCCCCTATGGCTACACCTTC
CASSRTGVPYGYTF
>-|TRBJ2-1|-|TRBV5-1
TGCGCCAGCAGCTTGGCCGGTTATCGCGGCAATGAGCAGTTCTTC
CASSLAGYRGNEQFF
>-|TRBJ1-1|-|TRBV2
TGTGCCAGCAGTCCAGGGTACACTGAAGCTTTCTTT
CASSPGYTEAFF
>-|TRBJ2-7|-|TRBV27
TGTGCCAGCAGTCGGGTTGGCGGGATGGAAGAGCAGTACTTC
CASSRVGGMEEQYF
>-|TRBJ2-1|TRBD2|TRBV19
TGTGCCAGTAGTACTAGCGGGAGCCCGGTCAATGAGCAGTTCTTC
CASSTSGSPVNEQFF
>few|TRBJ1-3|-|TRBV15
TGTGCCACCAGCAGAGACAGCTCTGGAAACACCATATATTTT
CATSRDSSGNTIYF
>-|TRBJ2-1|-|TRBV3-1/TRBV3-2
TGTGCCAGCAGCCCCCGGACGGGGTCCGATGAGCAGTTCTTC
CASSPRTGSDEQFF